The 24 T cell receptor beta chains given below trace back to one sample, sequenced in a study of OX40 agonist ivuxolimab in advanced cancers. TCRdb's table, derived via immunoSEQ multiplex PCR, lists solely in-frame clones and lacks some. The sample yields tens of thousands of clones, approximately 90% seen once. Specimen: CD4+ or CD8+ T cells sorted from blood, collected in a trial of the OX40 agonist ivuxolimab. The receptors shown here come from an adult with an advanced solid tumor such as melanoma, head and neck, liver or kidney cancer.

This chain uses TRBV10-1 with TRBJ1-6, with D perhaps matching TRBD1 (6 bases). Germline V CDR1 and CDR2: WNHNN, SYGVQD (reference sequence). The CDR3 has 14 amino acids. V was clipped by 2 bases and J by 5 bases, with 7 bases between them. The CDR3 DNA is TGCGCCAGCAGTGAGCCAGGGGATAATTCACCCCTCCACTTT. This codes for CASSEPGDNSPLHF.

The chain couples TRBV10-1 to TRBJ2-2, with D uncertain. Trimming took 5 bases from V and 0 from J, leaving 7 bases between them. Germline CDR1 reads WNHNN; CDR2 reads SYGVQD (reference sequence). The CDR3 spans 14 residues. CDR3 sequence: CASSRTANTGELFF. The CDR3 nucleotides are TGCGCCAGCAGTAGGACGGCGAACACCGGGGAGCTGTTTTTT.

V gene TRBV7-6 combines with J gene TRBJ2-2; 11 bases are shared with TRBD2. V gave up 5 bases and J gave up 4 bases; unmatched junction bases: 9. CDR1 and CDR2 (germline): SGHVS, FNYEAQ. The length of the CDR3 is 17 residues. The CDR3 here is CASSPRLAGSGTGELFF. The CDR3 DNA reads as TGTGCCAGCAGCCCTCGACTAGCGGGGTCGGGCACCGGGGAGCTGTTTTTT.

J is TRBJ1-1 and V is TRBV29-1; D is perhaps TRBD1 (5 bases). CDR3 length: 13 residues. CDR1 and CDR2 from the germline V gene are SQVTM and ANQGSEA. V was cut by 4 bases and J by 0 bases, with 9 bases left in between. CDR3 bases: TGCAGCGTTGGGTCAGGGCTGAACACTGAAGCTTTCTTT. Amino acids: CSVGSGLNTEAFF.

The rearrangement joins TRBV30 to TRBJ1-5, with 10 nucleotides matching TRBD1. The CDR3 has 14 amino acids. Germline assignment: CDR1 GTSNPN and CDR2 SVGIG (reference sequence). V dropped 2 bases and J dropped 5; count of bases not matched to a gene: 3. CDR3 protein: CAWSPGQGDQPQHF. The CDR3 nucleotides are TGTGCCTGGAGTCCCGGACAGGGGGATCAGCCCCAGCATTTT.

Comments on this clone: One end of the junction does not line up with germline, which may come from a read error. The chain has TRBV7-7 and TRBJ2-3; 9 nucleotides align to TRBD1. The CDR3 covers 18 residues. Germline CDR1 SSHAT, CDR2 FNYEAQ (reference sequence). The chain's CDR3 is CASSALTGTGHSTDTQYF. CDR3 bases: TGTGCTAGCAGCGCCCTAACCGGGACAGGGCATAGCACAGATACGCAGTATTTT.

The V and J genes are TRBV27 and TRBJ1-1; a weak D match, TRBD1 (5 bases). V dropped 4 bases and J dropped 7 bases, with 13 bases sitting between them. CDR3 length: 13 amino acids. In germline, CDR1 is MNHEY, CDR2 SMNVEV (reference sequence). CDR3 sequence reads: CASSSRQRDEAFF. CDR3 DNA: TGTGCCAGCAGTTCAAGACAGAGGGATGAAGCTTTCTTT.

The gene calls are TRBV2 and TRBJ1-1; tentative D call: TRBD1 (5 bases). This CDR3 is 15 amino acids long. CDR1 and CDR2 from the germline V gene are SNHLY and FYNNEI. Trimming left V 0 bases short and J 4 bases short, with 12 bases between. The CDR3 nucleotides are TGTGCCAGCAGTGAAGCGCTTCGGGGGGGCACTGAAGCTTTCTTT. Its translation: CASSEALRGGTEAFF.

This chain connects TRBV6-5 to TRBJ2-5; no clear D. The CDR3 spans 13 residues. Germline CDR1 and CDR2: MNHEY and SVGAGI. V dropped 2 bases and J dropped 3 bases, with 7 bases sitting between them. The CDR3 reads CASSYGEEETQYF. DNA for the CDR3: TGTGCCAGCAGTTACGGGGAAGAAGAGACCCAGTACTTC.

V gene TRBV30 combines with J gene TRBJ2-7; 8 bases are a match to TRBD1. Germline CDR1 is GTSNPN and CDR2 is SVGIG (reference sequence). The V gene end was trimmed by 0 bases and the J gene end by 5 bases; junction bases not matched to a gene: 3. CDR3 length: 13 amino acids. The CDR3 bases are TGTGCCTGGAGTGTGGCAGGGGGCCACGAGCAGTACTTC. Protein sequence: CAWSVAGGHEQYF.

The V gene is TRBV19, the J gene TRBJ2-7; 8 nucleotides align to TRBD2. The V segment lost 3 bases and the J segment 2 bases; nucleotides outside the gene matches: 0. Germline V gives CDR1 LNHDA, CDR2 SQIVND (reference sequence). CDR3 length: 13 amino acids. CDR3 in amino acids: CASSIGGAYEQYF. The CDR3 DNA reads TGTGCCAGTAGTATCGGGGGGGCCTACGAGCAGTACTTC.

The V call is TRBV7-9, the J call TRBJ1-4; D is uncertain. The CDR3 extends over 17 amino acids. Germline V gives CDR1 SEHNR, CDR2 FQNEAQ (reference sequence). V was cut by 1 base and J by 0 bases, with 12 bases left in between. CDR3 protein: CASSLEGLGPTNEKLFF. The CDR3 DNA is TGTGCCAGCAGCTTAGAAGGTTTGGGTCCAACTAATGAAAAACTGTTTTTT.

DNA of the CDR3: TGTGCCAGCGTTAGTGGGGCCGGAAACTATGGCTACACCTTC. Translated, it gives CASVSGAGNYGYTF. The J gene is TRBJ1-2, the V gene TRBV6-1, with D possibly TRBD1 on 5 matching bases. Trimming took 8 bases from V and 2 from J, leaving 15 bases between them. Per the germline V gene, CDR1 is MNHNS and CDR2 is SASEGT. The CDR3 spans 14 residues.

The sample holds one count of this clone. The chain recombines TRBV30 with TRBJ2-7; D gene unclear. CDR1 and CDR2 (germline): GTSNPN, SVGIG (reference sequence). With 4 bases removed from V and 2 bases from J, the gap between germline ends came to 9 bases. This CDR3 is built from 12 residues. CDR3 sequence (DNA): TGTGCCTGGATAGACGGGCCCTACGAGCAGTACTTC. Protein sequence: CAWIDGPYEQYF.

The chain uses TRBV11-3 and TRBJ2-1; the match to TRBD2 covers 9 bases. The CDR3 covers 15 residues. The V segment lost 5 bases and the J segment 5 bases; nucleotides outside the gene matches: 7. Looked up from germline, CDR1 is SGHNT and CDR2 is YENEEA. The CDR3 protein is CASSPLAGNNNEQFF. CDR3 DNA sequence: TGTGCCAGCAGCCCGCTAGCGGGGAATAACAATGAGCAGTTCTTC.

This chain uses TRBV11-2 with TRBJ2-1; no definite D call. CDR1 SGHAT and CDR2 FQNNGV come from the germline V gene. V was trimmed by 2 bases and J by 8 bases, leaving 4 bases between them. The CDR3 runs 11 residues. The CDR3 spells CASSLSDEQFF. The CDR3, as DNA: TGTGCCAGCAGCTTATCGGATGAGCAGTTCTTC. The whole variable domain, remainder taken from reference TRBV11-2 and TRBJ2-1, is EAGVAQSPRYKIIEKRQSVAFWCNPISGHATLYWYQQILGQGPKLLIQFQNNGVVDDSQLPKDRFSAERLKGVDSTLKIQPAKLEDSAVYLCASSLSDEQFFGPGTRLTVL.

The chain recombines TRBV23-1 with TRBJ2-2; D might be TRBD1 (5 bases). TRBV23-1 is an ORF; its function is uncertain. V was cut by 10 bases and J by 3 bases, with 15 bases left in between. The length of the CDR3 is 14 residues. The CDR3 bases are TGCGCCATTACGACACAGGAGTACACCGGGGAGCTGTTTTTT. Translated: CAITTQEYTGELFF.

V is TRBV7-9 and J is TRBJ2-4, with D possibly being TRBD2 (6 bases). The CDR3 sequence is 15 residues long. V lost 5 bases and J 0 bases, leaving 11 bases between the germline ends. Germline V gives CDR1 SEHNR, CDR2 FQNEAQ (reference sequence). The CDR3 sequence: CASSPAGRAKNIQYF. In nucleotides, the CDR3 is TGTGCCAGCAGCCCGGCGGGAAGAGCCAAAAACATTCAGTACTTC.

This chain joins TRBV6-5 and TRBJ2-2, with D possibly being TRBD1 (5 bases). This CDR3 is 14 amino acids long. Trimming stripped 6 bases from V and 4 bases from J, with 12 bases between. The germline V gene encodes CDR1 MNHEY and CDR2 SVGAGI. The CDR3 loop reads CASSPDRATGELFF. Written as DNA, the CDR3 is TGTGCCAGCAGCCCCGACAGAGCCACCGGGGAGCTGTTTTTT.

CDR3 sequence: CASSTDRFYGYTF. DNA for the CDR3: TGTGCCAGTAGTACCGACAGGTTCTATGGCTACACCTTC. The genes are TRBV19 and TRBJ1-2, with D possibly matching TRBD1 (6 bases). Trimming took 4 bases from V and 4 from J, leaving 10 bases between them. Germline CDR1 and CDR2: LNHDA and SQIVND (reference sequence). This CDR3 spans 13 amino acids. The variable domain in full, completed from reference TRBV19 and TRBJ1-2, reads DGGITQSPKYLFRKEGQNVTLSCEQNLNHDAMYWYRQDPGQGLRLIYYSQIVNDFQKGDIAEGYSVSREKKESFPLTVTSAQKNPTAFYLCASSTDRFYGYTFGSGTRLTVV.

The V and J genes are TRBV5-5 and TRBJ2-7; D not resolved. The V gene lost 0 bases and the J gene lost 6 bases, with 10 bases spanning the gap. The CDR3 runs 13 residues. Germline V gene lookup returns CDR1 SGHKS and CDR2 YYEKEE (reference sequence). The CDR3 protein is CASSLGVEPEQYF. The CDR3 bases are TGTGCCAGCAGCTTGGGAGTTGAGCCCGAGCAGTACTTC. Based on the CDR3 plus reference TRBV5-5 and TRBJ2-7, the full variable domain is DAGVTQSPTHLIKTRGQQVTLRCSPISGHKSVSWYQQVLGQGPQFIFQYYEKEERGRGNFPDRFSARQFPNYSSELNVNALLLGDSALYLCASSLGVEPEQYFGPGTRLTVT.

This chain joins TRBV6-4 and TRBJ2-3; D gene ambiguous. This CDR3 has 14 amino acids. Trimming took off 2 bases at V and 4 bases at J, with 10 bases between the two ends. Germline V gives CDR1 MRHNA, CDR2 SNTAGT. The CDR3, as DNA: TGTGCCAGCAGTGACGAAAGCGACCCAGATACGCAGTATTTT. It yields the protein CASSDESDPDTQYF.

V gene TRBV4-1 combines with J gene TRBJ2-1; D gene unclear. Germline V gene lookup returns CDR1 MGHRA and CDR2 YSYEKL. There are 12 residues in the CDR3. Trimming left V 4 bases short and J 5 bases short, with 6 bases between. The CDR3 sequence: CASSPLNNEQFF. The CDR3 region has the DNA TGCGCCAGCAGCCCTCTCAACAATGAGCAGTTCTTC.

The V gene is TRBV2, the J gene TRBJ1-4; D call uncertain. The germline V and J ends were trimmed by 4 bases and 4 bases, with 7 bases remaining between them. Per germline, CDR1 SNHLY and CDR2 FYNNEI. The CDR3 is 13 amino acids. The DNA for the CDR3 is TGTGCCAGCAGTGGATCAAATAATGAAAAACTGTTTTTT. Translation gives CASSGSNNEKLFF.